The sequence of this TCR beta chain was determined in a study of CD4+ T cells in melanoma. Study-wide findings and caveats: CD8+ T cell, macrophage and B cell function reportedly correlated with neoantigen-specific CD4+ T cells. Reportedly, melanoma neoantigen-specific CD4+ T cells showed varied differentiation states.

Germline assignment: CDR1 SGHRS and CDR2 YFSETQ. V was cut by 4 bases and J by 4 bases, with 18 bases left in between. The CDR3 contains 16 residues. Using immunoSEQ multiplex PCR, the repertoire was profiled, and TCRdb retains in-frame clones only, with some absent. The table records some 110,000 clones, about nine tenths of them present only once. As for this clone: The target antigen is unknown.

J is TRBJ1-5 and V is TRBV5-1; a possible D gene is TRBD1 (5 bases). What was sequenced was peripheral blood. This clonotype originated in a human donor with melanoma. The CDR3 DNA reads as TGCGCCAGCAGCCGGGACGGCGGGGTTGGTAATCAGCCCCAGCATTTT. Translation: CASSRDGGVGNQPQHF.